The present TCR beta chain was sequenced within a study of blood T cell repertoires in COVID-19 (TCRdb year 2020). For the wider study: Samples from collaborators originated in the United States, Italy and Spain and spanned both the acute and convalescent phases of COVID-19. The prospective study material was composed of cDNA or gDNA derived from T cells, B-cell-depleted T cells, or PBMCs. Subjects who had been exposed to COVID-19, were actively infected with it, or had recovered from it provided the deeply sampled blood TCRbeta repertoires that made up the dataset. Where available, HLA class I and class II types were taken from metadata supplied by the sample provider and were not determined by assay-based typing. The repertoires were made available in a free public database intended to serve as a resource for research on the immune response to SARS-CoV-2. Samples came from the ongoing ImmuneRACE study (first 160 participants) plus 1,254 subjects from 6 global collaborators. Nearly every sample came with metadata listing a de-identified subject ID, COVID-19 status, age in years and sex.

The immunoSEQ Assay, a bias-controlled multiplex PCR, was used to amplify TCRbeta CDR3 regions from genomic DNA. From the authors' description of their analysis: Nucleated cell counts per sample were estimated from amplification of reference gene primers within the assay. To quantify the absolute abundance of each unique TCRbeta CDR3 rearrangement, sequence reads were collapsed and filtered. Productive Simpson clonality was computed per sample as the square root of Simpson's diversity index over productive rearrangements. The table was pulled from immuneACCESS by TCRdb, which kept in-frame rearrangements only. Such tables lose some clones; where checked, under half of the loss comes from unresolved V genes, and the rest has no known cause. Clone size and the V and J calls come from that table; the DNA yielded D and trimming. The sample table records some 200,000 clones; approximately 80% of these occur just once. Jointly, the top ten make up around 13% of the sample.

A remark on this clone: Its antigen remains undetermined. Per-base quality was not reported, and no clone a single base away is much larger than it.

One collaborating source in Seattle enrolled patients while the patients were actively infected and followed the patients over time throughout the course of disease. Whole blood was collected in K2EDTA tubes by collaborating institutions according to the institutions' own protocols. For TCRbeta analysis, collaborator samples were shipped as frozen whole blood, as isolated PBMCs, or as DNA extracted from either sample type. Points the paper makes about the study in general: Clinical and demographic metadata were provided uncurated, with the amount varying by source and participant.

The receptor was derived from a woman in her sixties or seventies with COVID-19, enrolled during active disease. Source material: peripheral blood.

The nucleotide sequence is given as TGTGCCAGCAGCCACGGACAGGGCCGGGAGACCCAGTACTTC. This encodes CASSHGQGRETQYF. The chain joins TRBV3-1 (or the pseudogene TRBV3-2) to TRBJ2-5; the junction holds 8 bases that match TRBD1. The germline V gene (reference sequence) provides CDR1 LGHDT and CDR2 YNNKEL. The CDR3, cysteine through phenylalanine, is 14 amino acids long. The read is trimmed to its CDR3 DNA, 42 bases read in frame from base 1. Unmatched junction bases come to 5, with V trimmed by 3 bases and J by 5 bases.